A selection of T cell receptor beta chains follows, all from one sample in a study of T cell repertoires in cytomegalovirus infection. TCRdb reprocessed the reads with MiXCR, giving one entry per CDR3 protein. In the table there are hundreds of thousands of distinct CDR3 sequences, roughly 30% of which are singletons. Their antigen targets remain unknown. Source: cultured CD8+ T cells from PBMCs, taken from culture after CMV antigen stimulation. These receptors were taken from a human donor in good health (CMV status not recorded). Some clones in this sample may be carry-over from other donors' samples. The CDR3 runs from the conserved cysteine through the conserved F or W. Fields, in order: CDR3 length, clone size, J gene, D gene, V gene, CDR3 DNA, CDR3 protein. A D gene is named only where the DNA matches it firmly. Size tells how often a clone was seen (once, few, many) or the class of an expanded clone, and some rows leave it out.

14 . TRBJ1-1 . TRBV12-3/TRBV12-4 TGTGCCAGCAGTTTAGAGGGCGTGTACACTGAAGCTTTCTTT CASSLEGVYTEAFF
19 once TRBJ2-3 TRBD1 TRBV11-2 TGTGCCAGCAGCCGCCTGACTTGGGAAGGGACAGGAAGCACAGATACGCAGTATTTT CASSRLTWEGTGSTDTQYF
16 few TRBJ2-4 TRBD1 TRBV7-9 TGTGCCAGCAGCTCCCCAGGGGGAGATACCAAAAACATTCAGTACTTC CASSSPGGDTKNIQYF
15 many TRBJ2-1 . TRBV7-2 TGTGCCAGCAGCCACCAGGCCGTACAATACAATGAGCAGTTCTTC CASSHQAVQYNEQFF
15 . TRBJ2-1 . TRBV15 TGTGCCACCAGCAGAGAGATCGGACAGTTCCAAGAGCAGTTCTTC CATSREIGQFQEQFF
12 few TRBJ1-1 . TRBV7-8 TGTGCCAGCAGCTTACGAGGGTTTGAAGCTTTCTTT CASSLRGFEAFF
14 many TRBJ2-7 . TRBV7-2 TGTGCCAGCAGCCAACCGGGACACGCTTACGAGCAGTACTTC CASSQPGHAYEQYF
14 many TRBJ2-5 . TRBV7-9 TGTGCCAGCAGCCCGGCCGGGGCCGGGGAGACCCAGTACTTC CASSPAGAGETQYF
12 few TRBJ1-2 . TRBV27 TGTGCCAGCAGAGGACAAGGGGATGGCTACACCTTC CASRGQGDGYTF
13 few TRBJ1-3 . TRBV6-5 TGTGCCAGCAGTCGCGGCTCTGGAAACACCATATATTTT CASSRGSGNTIYF
12 few TRBJ1-1 . TRBV7-9 TGTGCCAGCTTAACTGGGAGGACTGAAGCTTTCTTT CASLTGRTEAFF
15 . TRBJ1-5 . TRBV6-1 TGTGCCAGCAGTGAAGAGGAAGGGGCCAATCAGCCCCAGCATTTT CASSEEEGANQPQHF
13 few TRBJ2-3 . TRBV12-3/TRBV12-4 TGTGCCAGCACCAGACGTCCTTGGGATACGCAGTATTTT CASTRRPWDTQYF
15 . TRBJ1-6 . TRBV15 TGTGCCACCAGCCGAAAATGGGACTCTTACTCACCCCTCCACTTT CATSRKWDSYSPLHF
12 . TRBJ1-5 . TRBV12-3/TRBV12-4 TGTGCCAGCAGGGAAATCGATCAGCCCCAGCATTTT CASREIDQPQHF
14 many TRBJ1-2 . TRBV12-3/TRBV12-4 TGTGCCAGCAGTTCGGGCCAGCCTAACCGTGGCTACACCTTC CASSSGQPNRGYTF
16 . TRBJ2-1 . TRBV4-1 TGCGCCAGCAGCCAAGTCCTAGACACCCGCTACAATGAGCAGTTCTTC CASSQVLDTRYNEQFF
17 many TRBJ1-3 . TRBV12-3/TRBV12-4 TGTGCCAGCAGTTTACCGGGGAGGCTATCGGTGGGAAACACCATATATTTT CASSLPGRLSVGNTIYF
17 many TRBJ2-5 . TRBV28 TGTGCCAGCAGTTCGGCGAAAGAGACAGCCGTACAAGAGACCCAGTACTTC CASSSAKETAVQETQYF
17 . TRBJ1-3 . TRBV6-5 TGTGCCAGCAGCCCCCTTGGACAGTCCTTCTCTGGAAACACCATATATTTT CASSPLGQSFSGNTIYF
12 . TRBJ2-2 . TRBV6-6 TGTGCCAGCAGTTCTGATTCCGGGGAGCTGTTTTTT CASSSDSGELFF
16 . TRBJ2-3 TRBD2 TRBV6-6 TGTGCCAGCAGCCCCCCGAGCGGGGGTGGCACAGATACGCAGTATTTT CASSPPSGGGTDTQYF
17 . TRBJ2-2 . TRBV12-3/TRBV12-4 TGTGCCAGCAGTTTGATCCCGGTGGAAGGGTACACCGGGGAGCTGTTTTTT CASSLIPVEGYTGELFF
15 . TRBJ2-6 . TRBV5-8 TGTGCCAGCACCACTCGGGGTACTGGGGCCAACGTCCTGACTTTC CASTTRGTGANVLTF